The T cell receptor (beta chain) described here comes from a study of blood T cell repertoires in COVID-19. Study-level information: The analysed material was cDNA or gDNA that came from T cells, B-cell-depleted T cells, or PBMCs.

CDR1 is LNHDA and CDR2 is SQIVND in the germline V gene (reference sequence). V lost 10 bases and J 1 base, leaving 20 bases between the germline ends. This CDR3 region has 16 residues. Produced via immunoSEQ multiplex PCR; TCRdb's table is partial and in-frame only. The sample has hundreds of thousands of clones, around 86% seen once; the top ten hold less than 15%. This chain uses TRBV19 with TRBJ2-4; a weak D match, TRBD2 (6 bases). The sequence was obtained from a human donor in a cohort sampled during active COVID-19. Sequences were obtained from peripheral blood. The CDR3 sequence is CATGTFTGTAKNIQYF. Here the CDR3 DNA reads TGTGCCACCGGGACCTTTACCGGGACTGCCAAAAACATTCAGTACTTC.